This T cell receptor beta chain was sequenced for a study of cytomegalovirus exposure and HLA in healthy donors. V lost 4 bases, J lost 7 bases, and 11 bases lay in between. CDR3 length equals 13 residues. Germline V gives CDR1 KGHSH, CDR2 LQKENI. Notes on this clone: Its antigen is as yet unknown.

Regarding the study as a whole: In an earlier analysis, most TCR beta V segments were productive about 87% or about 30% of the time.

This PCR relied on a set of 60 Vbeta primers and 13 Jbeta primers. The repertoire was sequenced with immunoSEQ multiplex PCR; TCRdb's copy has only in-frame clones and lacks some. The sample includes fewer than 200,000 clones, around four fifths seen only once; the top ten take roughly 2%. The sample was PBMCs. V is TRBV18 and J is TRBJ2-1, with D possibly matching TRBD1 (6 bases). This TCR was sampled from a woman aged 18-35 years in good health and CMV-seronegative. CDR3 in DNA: TGTGCCAGCTCACTCTCACAGGGAAATGAGCAGTTCTTC. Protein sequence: CASSLSQGNEQFF.